The 31 T cell receptor beta chains below were found in one sample sequenced in a study of human CD8 memory T cell subsets (dated by TCRdb to the early 2020s). Sequencing was carried out with a NextSeq 550. A Human TCR Profiling Kit was used to prepare UMI-labeled 5' RACE TCRbeta libraries. The reads, reprocessed by TCRdb, yield one row per CDR3 protein sequence and no DNA. The record for this sample contains about 11,000 distinct CDR3 sequences. The ten largest clones capture approximately 15% of the sample. The sequenced sample consisted of CD8+ stem-like memory T cells (TSCM and TCM) sorted from PBMCs. Interpreted using the paper, the cell subset or site label stands for: stem-like memory CD8 T cells (TSTEM), CCR7+ PD-1- TIGIT-. These receptors were obtained from a human donor in good health.

The chain employs TRBV15 and TRBJ1-5. Looked up from germline, CDR1 is LNHNV and CDR2 is YYDKDF (reference sequence). The CDR3 spans 14 residues. CDR3 loop: CATSSDGASWPQHF.

The rearrangement uses TRBV20-1 and TRBJ1-1; TCRdb's D call, TRBD1, is unchecked because there is no DNA. This CDR3 spans 14 amino acids. The germline CDR1 and CDR2 sequences are DFQATT and SNEGSKA (reference sequence). The CDR3 reads CSAFGAEANTEAFF.

This chain joins TRBV7-6 and TRBJ2-1. The CDR3 has 15 residues. Germline V CDR1 and CDR2: SGHVS, FNYEAQ. The CDR3: CASSLVLEAYNEQFF.

This chain uses TRBV20-1 with TRBJ2-2. The length of the CDR3 is 13 residues. Per germline, CDR1 DFQATT and CDR2 SNEGSKA (reference sequence). The CDR3 protein is CSAREPSTGELFF.

The V and J genes are TRBV2 and TRBJ2-1. Germline V lookup: CDR1 SNHLY, CDR2 FYNNEI. CDR3 size: 14 residues. Here the CDR3 reads CASSDVGSYNEQFF.

V is TRBV20-1 and J is TRBJ1-1; the D call from TCRdb, TRBD1, cannot be confirmed without DNA. The germline V gene has CDR1 DFQATT and CDR2 SNEGSKA (reference sequence). CDR3 size: 14 residues. This chain's CDR3 is CSAAFRGKDTEAFF.

The rearrangement links TRBV5-1 to TRBJ2-7; TCRdb selects TRBD1, and the lack of DNA leaves this call unchecked. The CDR3 length is 15 residues. From germline, CDR1 is SGHRS and CDR2 YFSETQ. This chain's CDR3 is CASSPWPGEGYEQYF.

The rearrangement joins TRBV7-9 to TRBJ2-7; without DNA, the TCRdb call of TRBD1 cannot be checked. The V gene's germline CDR1 is SEHNR and CDR2 FQNEAQ (reference sequence). This CDR3 contains 12 residues. This CDR3 reads CASSDDSYEQYF.

The rearrangement uses TRBV7-9 and TRBJ2-5; the TCRdb D gene call, TRBD1, has no DNA to confirm it. This CDR3 is built from 13 residues. The germline V gene encodes CDR1 SEHNR and CDR2 FQNEAQ (reference sequence). The CDR3 sequence: CASSPVVRETQYF.

This chain connects TRBV5-1 to TRBJ2-3; TCRdb proposes TRBD1, but this gene call is untestable without DNA. This CDR3 is 13 amino acids long. The germline CDR1 and CDR2 sequences are SGHRS and YFSETQ. CDR3 loop: CASSQGQSDTQYF. The full variable domain, with the rest looked up from reference TRBV5-1 and TRBJ2-3, is KAGVTQTPRYLIKTRGQQVTLSCSPISGHRSVSWYQQTPGQGLQFLFEYFSETQRNKGNFPGRFSGRQFSNSRSEMNVSTLELGDSALYLCASSQGQSDTQYFGPGTRLTVL.

The V gene is TRBV2, the J gene TRBJ1-1. CDR3 length: 11 amino acids. Germline CDR1 and CDR2: SNHLY and FYNNEI. CDR3 sequence: CASSGTSEAFF.

The V and J genes are TRBV5-1 and TRBJ2-3; the TRBD2 assignment by TCRdb is unverifiable without DNA. The CDR3 covers 14 residues. Germline assignment: CDR1 SGHRS and CDR2 YFSETQ. The CDR3 reads CASVRAGSTDTQYF.

The chain recombines TRBV18 with TRBJ2-1; TCRdb outputs TRBD1, but without DNA this stays unchecked. Germline assignment: CDR1 KGHSH and CDR2 LQKENI. CDR3 length equals 16 residues. The CDR3 reads CASSLIGQGAYNEQFF.

V is TRBV11-2 and J is TRBJ2-5; the TCRdb call, TRBD2, lacks DNA for checking. The germline V gene encodes CDR1 SGHAT and CDR2 FQNNGV. There are 15 residues in the CDR3. CDR3 loop: CASSLSGSGRETQYF. Full variable domain (missing parts from reference TRBV11-2 and TRBJ2-5): EAGVAQSPRYKIIEKRQSVAFWCNPISGHATLYWYQQILGQGPKLLIQFQNNGVVDDSQLPKDRFSAERLKGVDSTLKIQPAKLEDSAVYLCASSLSGSGRETQYFGPGTRLLVL.

The rearrangement links TRBV6-5 to TRBJ1-1; the TCRdb call, TRBD1, lacks DNA for checking. The CDR3 spans 13 residues. CDR1 is MNHEY, CDR2 SVGAGI, per germline. Here the CDR3 reads CASSYSSGGEAFF.

This sequence joins TRBV13 and TRBJ2-1; TCRdb proposes TRBD1, but this gene call is untestable without DNA. In germline, CDR1 is PRHDT, CDR2 FYEKMQ (reference sequence). The CDR3 extends over 16 amino acids. CDR3 loop: CASSLGTGSSYNEQFF.

This clonotype is deemed medium-sized by its frequency. Here the CDR3 reads CASSSPEERSTDTQYF. The rearrangement uses TRBV7-9 and TRBJ2-3; absent DNA, TCRdb's TRBD2 call cannot be checked. Per germline, CDR1 SEHNR and CDR2 FQNEAQ (reference sequence). The CDR3 loop spans 16 amino acids.

This sequence joins TRBV7-8 and TRBJ1-6; the TCRdb call, TRBD1, lacks DNA for checking. The CDR3 runs to 16 residues. Germline V gene sequence: CDR1 SGHVS, CDR2 FQNEAQ. The CDR3 loop is CASSLGPRVANSPLHF.

The V call is TRBV12-3 or TRBV12-4, the J call TRBJ2-7; the D call of TRBD1 rests on TCRdb alone, since no DNA is present to check it. The CDR3 is 13 amino acids. This CDR3 is CASSLAGGIEQYF.

The V gene is TRBV27, the J gene TRBJ2-5; TCRdb selects TRBD2, and the lack of DNA leaves this call unchecked. This CDR3 has 14 residues. Germline CDR1 is MNHEY and CDR2 is SMNVEV (reference sequence). The CDR3 protein is CASSLGGIQETQYF.

The V gene is TRBV20-1, the J gene TRBJ1-5. This CDR3 is 16 amino acids long. Germline CDR1 is DFQATT and CDR2 is SNEGSKA (reference sequence). This CDR3 reads CSANIVGGDSNQPQHF.

This clonotype is called medium-sized (0.01 to 0.1%) based on its frequency. The V and J genes are TRBV9 and TRBJ1-5. CDR3 length: 12 amino acids. Germline V gene lookup returns CDR1 SGDLS and CDR2 YYNGEE. The CDR3: CASSVDGEPQHF.

Its frequency marks this clonotype as medium-sized. V usage is TRBV29-1 and J usage is TRBJ1-2. Germline loops: CDR1 SQVTM, CDR2 ANQGSEA. This CDR3 has 14 residues. CDR3 sequence reads: CSVEQETVLYGYTF.

This chain joins TRBV28 and TRBJ2-2. The CDR3 runs 15 residues. Per germline, CDR1 MDHEN and CDR2 SYDVKM. The CDR3 spells CASIQWAANTGELFF.

CDR3: CASSLRYMGIQYF. This sequence joins TRBV28 and TRBJ2-4; TCRdb returns TRBD1, unconfirmable since there is no DNA. Germline-derived CDR1 and CDR2 are MDHEN and SYDVKM. This CDR3 is 13 amino acids long.

The chain employs TRBV27 and TRBJ2-3. Germline assignment: CDR1 MNHEY and CDR2 SMNVEV (reference sequence). The length of the CDR3 is 16 residues. The CDR3 sequence is CASSITDPSSTDTQYF.

The CDR3 spells CASSLASGPNEQFF. The rearrangement uses TRBV7-6 and TRBJ2-1; the D call from TCRdb, TRBD1, cannot be confirmed without DNA. Germline lookup yields CDR1 SGHVS and CDR2 FNYEAQ. The CDR3 has 14 amino acids.

The V and J genes are TRBV4-1 and TRBJ2-7; TCRdb returns TRBD2, unconfirmable since there is no DNA. CDR1 and CDR2 from the germline V gene are MGHRA and YSYEKL. This CDR3 spans 15 amino acids. CDR3 loop: CASSQETSGDYEQYF.

The chain joins TRBV19 to TRBJ2-4. Germline CDR1 LNHDA, CDR2 SQIVND (reference sequence). This CDR3 is 15 amino acids long. This chain's CDR3 is CASSILKETKNIQYF.

This clonotype is classed as medium-sized (0.01 to 0.1%) by frequency. This chain links TRBV12-3 or TRBV12-4 with TRBJ1-1; TCRdb's D call of TRBD1 is untestable without DNA. There are 15 residues in the CDR3. The CDR3: CASSLLGAKDTEAFF.

The chain links TRBV27 to TRBJ2-7; lacking DNA, the TRBD1 call made by TCRdb goes unchecked. The CDR3 loop spans 13 amino acids. Germline V gives CDR1 MNHEY, CDR2 SMNVEV (reference sequence). CDR3 sequence reads: CASSLGPWDEQYF.